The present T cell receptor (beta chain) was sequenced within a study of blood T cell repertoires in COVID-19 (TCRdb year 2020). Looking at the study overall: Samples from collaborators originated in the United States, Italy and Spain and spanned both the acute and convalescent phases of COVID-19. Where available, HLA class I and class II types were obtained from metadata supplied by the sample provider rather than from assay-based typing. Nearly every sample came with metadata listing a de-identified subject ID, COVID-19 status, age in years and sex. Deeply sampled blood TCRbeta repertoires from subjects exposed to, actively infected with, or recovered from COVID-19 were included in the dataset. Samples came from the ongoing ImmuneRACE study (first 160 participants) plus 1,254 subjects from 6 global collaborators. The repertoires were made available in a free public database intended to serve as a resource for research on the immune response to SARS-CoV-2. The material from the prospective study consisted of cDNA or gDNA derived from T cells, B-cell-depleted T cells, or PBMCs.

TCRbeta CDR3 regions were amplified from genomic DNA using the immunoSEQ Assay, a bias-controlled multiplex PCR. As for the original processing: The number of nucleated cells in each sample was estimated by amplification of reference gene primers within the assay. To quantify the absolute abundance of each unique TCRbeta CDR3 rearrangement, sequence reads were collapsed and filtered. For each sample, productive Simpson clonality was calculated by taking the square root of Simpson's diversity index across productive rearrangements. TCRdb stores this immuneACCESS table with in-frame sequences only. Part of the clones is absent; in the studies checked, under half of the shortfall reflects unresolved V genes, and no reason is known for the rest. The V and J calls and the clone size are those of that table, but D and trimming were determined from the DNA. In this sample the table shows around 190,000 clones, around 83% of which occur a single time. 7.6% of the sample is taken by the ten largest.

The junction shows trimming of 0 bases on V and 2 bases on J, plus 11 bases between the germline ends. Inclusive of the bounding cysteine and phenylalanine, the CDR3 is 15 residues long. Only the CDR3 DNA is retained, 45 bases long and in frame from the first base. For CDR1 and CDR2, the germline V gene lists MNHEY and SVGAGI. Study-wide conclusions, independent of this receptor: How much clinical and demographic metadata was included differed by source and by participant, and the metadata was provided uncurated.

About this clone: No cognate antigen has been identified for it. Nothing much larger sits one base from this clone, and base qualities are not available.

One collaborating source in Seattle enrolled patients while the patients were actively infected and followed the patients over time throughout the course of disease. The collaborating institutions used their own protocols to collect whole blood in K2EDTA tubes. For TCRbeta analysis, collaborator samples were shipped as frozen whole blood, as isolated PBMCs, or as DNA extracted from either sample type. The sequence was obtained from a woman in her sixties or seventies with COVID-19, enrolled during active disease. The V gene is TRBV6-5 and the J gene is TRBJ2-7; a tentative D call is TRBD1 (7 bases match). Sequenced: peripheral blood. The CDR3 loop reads CASSYSTGRTYEQYF. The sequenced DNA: TGTGCCAGCAGTTACTCGACAGGGAGGACCTACGAGCAGTACTTC.